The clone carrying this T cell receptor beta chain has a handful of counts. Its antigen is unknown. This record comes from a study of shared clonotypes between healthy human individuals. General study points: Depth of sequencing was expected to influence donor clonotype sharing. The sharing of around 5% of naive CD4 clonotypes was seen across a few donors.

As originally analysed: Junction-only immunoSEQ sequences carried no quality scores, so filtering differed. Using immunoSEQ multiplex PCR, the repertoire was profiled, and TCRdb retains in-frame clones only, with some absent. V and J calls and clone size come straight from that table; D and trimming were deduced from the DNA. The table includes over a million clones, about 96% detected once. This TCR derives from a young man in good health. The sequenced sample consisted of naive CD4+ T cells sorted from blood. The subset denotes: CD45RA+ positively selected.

CDR3 DNA: TGTGCCAGCAGCTTGCTGGGCGGGGCCAACGATACGCAGTATTTT. This codes for CASSLLGGANDTQYF. This sequence joins TRBV5-6 and TRBJ2-3; D might be TRBD2 (6 bases). Trimming cost V 1 base and J 6 bases, with 15 bases left between them. This CDR3 has 15 amino acids. Germline assignment: CDR1 SGHDT and CDR2 YYEEEE.